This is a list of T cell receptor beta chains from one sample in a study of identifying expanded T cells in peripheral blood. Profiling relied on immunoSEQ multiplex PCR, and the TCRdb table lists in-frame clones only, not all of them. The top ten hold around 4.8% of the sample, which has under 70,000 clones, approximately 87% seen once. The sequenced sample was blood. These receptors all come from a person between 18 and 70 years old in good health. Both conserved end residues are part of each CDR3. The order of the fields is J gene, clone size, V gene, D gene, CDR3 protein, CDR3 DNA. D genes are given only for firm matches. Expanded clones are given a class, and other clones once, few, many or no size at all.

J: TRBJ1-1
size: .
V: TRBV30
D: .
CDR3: CAWSVFVLLGGEGVPEAFF
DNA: TGTGCCTGGAGTGTATTTGTCCTCCTAGGGGGAGAGGGGGTCCCTGAAGCTTTCTTT

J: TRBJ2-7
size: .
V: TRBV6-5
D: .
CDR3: CASSPSSGGGEQYF
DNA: TGTGCCAGCAGTCCTTCTTCAGGGGGGGGAGAGCAGTACTTC

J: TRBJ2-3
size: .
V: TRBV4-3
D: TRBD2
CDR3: CASSQAAAGGSTDTQYF
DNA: TGCGCCAGCAGCCAAGCGGCTGCGGGAGGCAGCACAGATACGCAGTATTTT

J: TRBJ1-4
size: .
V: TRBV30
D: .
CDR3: CAPVTTNEKLFF
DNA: TGTGCCCCCGTAACAACTAATGAAAAACTGTTTTTT

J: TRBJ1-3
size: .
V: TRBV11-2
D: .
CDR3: CASSFGNTIYF
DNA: TGTGCCAGCAGCTTTGGAAACACCATATATTTT

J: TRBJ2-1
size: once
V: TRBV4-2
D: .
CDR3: CASSHPEGGNEQFF
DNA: TGTGCCAGCAGCCACCCGGAGGGGGGCAATGAGCAGTTCTTC

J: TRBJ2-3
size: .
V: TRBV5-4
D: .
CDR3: CASSLGGDSTDTQYF
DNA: TGTGCCAGCAGCTTGGGGGGGGATAGCACAGATACGCAGTATTTT

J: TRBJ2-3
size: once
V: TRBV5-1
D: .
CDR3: CASSVGPTTDTQYF
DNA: TGCGCCAGCAGCGTGGGACCAACCACAGATACGCAGTATTTT

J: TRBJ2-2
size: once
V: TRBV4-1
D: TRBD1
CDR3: CASSLSDRTTGELFF
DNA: TGCGCCAGCAGCCTGTCGGACAGGACCACCGGGGAGCTGTTTTTT

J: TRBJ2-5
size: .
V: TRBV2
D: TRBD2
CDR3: CASTREGETQYF
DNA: TGTGCCAGCACCAGGGAGGGAGAAACCCAGTACTTC

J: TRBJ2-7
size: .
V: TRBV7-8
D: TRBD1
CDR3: CASSRDRAGTYEQYF
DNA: TGTGCCAGCAGCCGAGACAGGGCCGGAACCTACGAGCAGTACTTC

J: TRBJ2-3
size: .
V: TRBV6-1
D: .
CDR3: CASSEEQGRGADTQYF
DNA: TGTGCCAGCAGTGAAGAACAGGGGCGGGGGGCAGATACGCAGTATTTT

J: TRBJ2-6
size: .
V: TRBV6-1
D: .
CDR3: CASTRGGSGANVLTF
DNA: TGTGCCAGCACCCGGGGTGGCTCTGGGGCCAACGTCCTGACTTTC

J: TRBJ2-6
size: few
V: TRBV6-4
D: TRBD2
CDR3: CASSEAGGGANVLTF
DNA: TGTGCCAGCAGTGAAGCGGGAGGTGGGGCCAACGTCCTGACTTTC

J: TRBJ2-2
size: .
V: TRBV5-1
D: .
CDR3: CASSLEGRSTGELFF
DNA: TGCGCCAGCAGCTTGGAAGGGAGGAGCACCGGGGAGCTGTTTTTT